The TCR beta chain described here comes from a study of blood T cell repertoires in COVID-19. Whole-study context: Samples taken during acute and convalescent COVID-19 were collected in the United States, Italy and Spain. T cells, B-cell-depleted T cells, or PBMCs provided the cDNA or gDNA that served as material.

As originally analysed: Using reference gene primer amplification, nucleated cell counts were estimated. Assay used: immunoSEQ multiplex PCR; TCRdb lists only in-frame clones, some missing. V and J calls and clone size follow that table, whereas D and trimming were derived from the DNA. The table has 50,000 to 60,000 clones, roughly 85% seen once. V was shortened by 5 bases and J by 1 base, with 14 bases between the two germline ends. The CDR3 extends over 15 amino acids. CDR1 SEHNR and CDR2 FQNEAQ come from the germline V gene (reference sequence). This TCR came from a human donor in a cohort sampled during active COVID-19. J is TRBJ1-1 and V is TRBV7-9; tentatively, D is TRBD1 (6 bases). Input material: peripheral blood. The CDR3 reads CASSILGQPNTEAFF. The CDR3 DNA is TGTGCCAGCAGCATCCTCGGACAGCCGAACACTGAAGCTTTCTTT.